This is a list of T cell receptor beta chains from one sample in a study of cytomegalovirus exposure and HLA in healthy donors. Libraries were prepared by immunoSEQ multiplex PCR; TCRdb keeps only in-frame clonotypes and omits some of them. The sample has 200,000 to 250,000 clones, approximately 88% seen once. Source material: PBMCs. Source of these receptors: a woman in her twenties or thirties in good health and CMV-seropositive. CDR3s include the opening cysteine and the closing phenylalanine or tryptophan. D genes are given only for firm matches. The size of a clone is reported for some rows only, either as once, few or many, or as a class for expanded clones.

v_call: TRBV7-6
j_call: TRBJ2-7
clone_size: .
d_call: .
cdr3_nt: TGTGCCAGCAGCCAACTGGGGGGCGAGCAGTACTTC
cdr3_aa: CASSQLGGEQYF

v_call: TRBV28
j_call: TRBJ1-2
clone_size: .
d_call: .
cdr3_nt: TGTGCCAGCAGTCCCTGGGGAGGGACCTATGGCTACACCTTC
cdr3_aa: CASSPWGGTYGYTF

v_call: TRBV19
j_call: TRBJ2-1
clone_size: .
d_call: TRBD1
cdr3_nt: TGTGCCAGTAGTACATCGACAGGGGGCCACAATGAGCAGTTCTTC
cdr3_aa: CASSTSTGGHNEQFF

v_call: TRBV9
j_call: TRBJ1-2
clone_size: .
d_call: TRBD1
cdr3_nt: TGTGCCAGCAGCGTAAGGGACAGGGTTGACTATGGCTACACCTTC
cdr3_aa: CASSVRDRVDYGYTF

v_call: TRBV19
j_call: TRBJ2-5
clone_size: .
d_call: .
cdr3_nt: TGTGCCAGTAGTGGCAGGGTGAGGGAGACCCAGTACTTC
cdr3_aa: CASSGRVRETQYF

v_call: TRBV10-3
j_call: TRBJ1-2
clone_size: .
d_call: .
cdr3_nt: TGTGCGGGGGGAACTAGCTACACCTTC
cdr3_aa: CAGGTSYTF

v_call: TRBV5-1
j_call: TRBJ2-3
clone_size: few
d_call: .
cdr3_nt: TGCGCCAGCAGCCCCCGACTAGGCGAGACAGATACGCAGTATTTT
cdr3_aa: CASSPRLGETDTQYF

v_call: TRBV4-1
j_call: TRBJ2-5
clone_size: .
d_call: TRBD1
cdr3_nt: TGCGCCAGCAGCCAAGATCGAGGGACAGGGGTTCCCCAGTACTTC
cdr3_aa: CASSQDRGTGVPQYF

v_call: TRBV11-2
j_call: TRBJ1-1
clone_size: once
d_call: .
cdr3_nt: TGTGCCAGCAGCTCCTGGGGCAGGGCTATGAACACTGAAGCTTTCTTT
cdr3_aa: CASSSWGRAMNTEAFF

v_call: TRBV2
j_call: TRBJ2-3
clone_size: .
d_call: TRBD2
cdr3_nt: TGTGCCAGCAGTGGAGCGGGGGCGACAGATACGCAGTATTTT
cdr3_aa: CASSGAGATDTQYF

v_call: TRBV29-1
j_call: TRBJ2-7
clone_size: .
d_call: TRBD2
cdr3_nt: TGCAGCGTAATCACTAGCGGGCCCTCCTACGAGCAGTACTTC
cdr3_aa: CSVITSGPSYEQYF

v_call: TRBV6-1
j_call: TRBJ1-5
clone_size: .
d_call: .
cdr3_nt: TGTGCCAGCAGTGCCAGGGGCGAGCAGCCCCAGCATTTT
cdr3_aa: CASSARGEQPQHF

v_call: TRBV11-3
j_call: TRBJ2-7
clone_size: .
d_call: TRBD2
cdr3_nt: TGTGCCAGCAGCACTAGCGGGATCTCCTACGAGCAGTACTTC
cdr3_aa: CASSTSGISYEQYF

v_call: TRBV10-3
j_call: TRBJ2-7
clone_size: .
d_call: TRBD2
cdr3_nt: TGTGCCATCAGGCCTGGACTAGCGGGAACCTACGAGCAGTACTTC
cdr3_aa: CAIRPGLAGTYEQYF

v_call: TRBV6-5
j_call: TRBJ2-7
clone_size: .
d_call: TRBD2
cdr3_nt: TGTGCCAGCAGTTACCTAGCGGGGGTATCGTACGAGCAGTACTTC
cdr3_aa: CASSYLAGVSYEQYF

v_call: TRBV7-9
j_call: TRBJ1-1
clone_size: .
d_call: .
cdr3_nt: TGTGCCAGCAGCCCCGACAGGATTAACACTGAAGCTTTCTTT
cdr3_aa: CASSPDRINTEAFF

v_call: TRBV10-3
j_call: TRBJ2-7
clone_size: .
d_call: TRBD2
cdr3_nt: TGTGCCATCAGTCGGACTAGCGGCCCCTACGAGCAGTACTTC
cdr3_aa: CAISRTSGPYEQYF

v_call: TRBV11-2
j_call: TRBJ2-3
clone_size: .
d_call: TRBD1
cdr3_nt: TGTGCCACGACCGGAGGACAGGGATCCGATACGCAGTATTTT
cdr3_aa: CATTGGQGSDTQYF

v_call: TRBV19
j_call: TRBJ1-2
clone_size: .
d_call: TRBD1
cdr3_nt: TGTGCCAGTAGTATGCAGGGGGCGGAGGGCTACACCTTC
cdr3_aa: CASSMQGAEGYTF

v_call: TRBV7-8
j_call: TRBJ2-7
clone_size: .
d_call: TRBD2
cdr3_nt: TGTGCCAGCAGCTTTGCTAGCGGGGCCTACGAGCAGTACTTC
cdr3_aa: CASSFASGAYEQYF

v_call: TRBV9
j_call: TRBJ2-3
clone_size: .
d_call: .
cdr3_nt: TGTGCCAGCAGCTCGGGAGTGCGCACAGATACGCAGTATTTT
cdr3_aa: CASSSGVRTDTQYF

v_call: TRBV4-3
j_call: TRBJ1-1
clone_size: .
d_call: .
cdr3_nt: TGCGCCAGCAGCCAAGATGGGCTGGGCACTGAAGCTTTCTTT
cdr3_aa: CASSQDGLGTEAFF

v_call: TRBV29-1
j_call: TRBJ1-4
clone_size: .
d_call: .
cdr3_nt: TGCAGCGTTGCCCAAGTCCAAAAACTGTTTTTT
cdr3_aa: CSVAQVQKLFF

v_call: TRBV28
j_call: TRBJ1-4
clone_size: .
d_call: .
cdr3_nt: TGTGCCAGCAGTTTATACGGCGAAAAACTGTTTTTT
cdr3_aa: CASSLYGEKLFF

v_call: TRBV29-1
j_call: TRBJ2-7
clone_size: .
d_call: TRBD2
cdr3_nt: TGCAGCGTCGCAGGACTAGGGGAGTACGAGCAGTACTTC
cdr3_aa: CSVAGLGEYEQYF

v_call: TRBV7-6
j_call: TRBJ2-7
clone_size: .
d_call: .
cdr3_nt: TGTGCCAGCAGCCCCGGGTGGGCGGGACCGCTGAACGAGCAGTACTTC
cdr3_aa: CASSPGWAGPLNEQYF

v_call: TRBV19
j_call: TRBJ1-1
clone_size: .
d_call: .
cdr3_nt: TGTGCCAGTAGTCAAAAGGGTGCTTTTGAAGCTTTCTTT
cdr3_aa: CASSQKGAFEAFF

v_call: TRBV10-3
j_call: TRBJ2-1
clone_size: .
d_call: TRBD1
cdr3_nt: TGTGCCATCAGTGAGGGTCACAGGGGTCTAACCTACAATGAGCAGTTCTTC
cdr3_aa: CAISEGHRGLTYNEQFF

v_call: TRBV11-3
j_call: TRBJ2-1
clone_size: .
d_call: .
cdr3_nt: TGTGCCAGCAGCCCACGGACGGTTCCACATGAGCAGTTCTTC
cdr3_aa: CASSPRTVPHEQFF

v_call: TRBV15
j_call: TRBJ1-1
clone_size: .
d_call: .
cdr3_nt: TGTGCCACCAGCAGAGGAGGACAGTTGAACACTGAAGCTTTCTTT
cdr3_aa: CATSRGGQLNTEAFF

v_call: TRBV7-9
j_call: TRBJ1-5
clone_size: once
d_call: .
cdr3_nt: TGTGCCAGCAGCTTAAATGGGTTTAACAATCAGCCCCAGCATTTT
cdr3_aa: CASSLNGFNNQPQHF

v_call: TRBV25-1
j_call: TRBJ2-1
clone_size: .
d_call: .
cdr3_nt: TGTGCCAGCAGTGATACTGCCGGCGGTTCGCTAGGCGATGAGCAGTTCTTC
cdr3_aa: CASSDTAGGSLGDEQFF

v_call: TRBV9
j_call: TRBJ2-2
clone_size: once
d_call: .
cdr3_nt: TGTGCCAGCACCACGGCCGGGGAGCTGTTTTTT
cdr3_aa: CASTTAGELFF

v_call: TRBV27
j_call: TRBJ2-2
clone_size: few
d_call: .
cdr3_nt: TGTGCCAGCAGTCCCTACAGCGGGGAGCTGTTTTTT
cdr3_aa: CASSPYSGELFF

v_call: TRBV15
j_call: TRBJ2-2
clone_size: .
d_call: .
cdr3_nt: TGTGCCACCAGCAGAGCGGCGAACACCGGGGAGCTGTTTTTT
cdr3_aa: CATSRAANTGELFF

v_call: TRBV18
j_call: TRBJ1-1
clone_size: .
d_call: TRBD1
cdr3_nt: TGTGCCAGCTTCCAGGGGACAGGATGGTGGACTGAAGCTTTCTTT
cdr3_aa: CASFQGTGWWTEAFF

v_call: TRBV18
j_call: TRBJ2-2
clone_size: .
d_call: TRBD1
cdr3_nt: TGTGCCACCTCAGGGGGCATCAACACCGGGGAGCTGTTTTTT
cdr3_aa: CATSGGINTGELFF

v_call: TRBV7-9
j_call: TRBJ2-2
clone_size: .
d_call: .
cdr3_nt: TGTGCCAGCAGCCCGCAGGGGTCCGGGGAGCTGTTTTTT
cdr3_aa: CASSPQGSGELFF

v_call: TRBV4-2
j_call: TRBJ1-4
clone_size: .
d_call: .
cdr3_nt: TGTGCCAGCAGCCAAGATGAAAAACTGTTTTTT
cdr3_aa: CASSQDEKLFF

v_call: TRBV11-3
j_call: TRBJ1-4
clone_size: .
d_call: TRBD1
cdr3_nt: TGTGCCAGCAGCCGGGACAGGGTTGGAGAAAAACTGTTTTTT
cdr3_aa: CASSRDRVGEKLFF

v_call: TRBV10-3
j_call: TRBJ2-7
clone_size: .
d_call: .
cdr3_nt: TGTGCCATCAGTGATATGTCCGACAGTTACGAGCAGTACTTC
cdr3_aa: CAISDMSDSYEQYF

v_call: TRBV30
j_call: TRBJ2-3
clone_size: .
d_call: .
cdr3_nt: TGTGCCTGGAGTGAGTTCTCGGGAACGCAGTATTTT
cdr3_aa: CAWSEFSGTQYF

v_call: TRBV27
j_call: TRBJ1-1
clone_size: .
d_call: .
cdr3_nt: TGTGCCAGCAGCTATTCCCTCACCACTGAAGCTTTCTTT
cdr3_aa: CASSYSLTTEAFF

v_call: TRBV4-1
j_call: TRBJ2-2
clone_size: .
d_call: .
cdr3_nt: TGCGCCAGCAGCCAAGCCGTCCCCGGGGAGCTGTTTTTT
cdr3_aa: CASSQAVPGELFF

v_call: TRBV28
j_call: TRBJ1-2
clone_size: once
d_call: .
cdr3_nt: TGTGCCAGCAGTTTCAGGGGCTATGGCTACACCTTC
cdr3_aa: CASSFRGYGYTF

v_call: TRBV6-1
j_call: TRBJ1-1
clone_size: .
d_call: .
cdr3_nt: TGTGCCAGCAGCGGCAGGTTCTACACTGAAGCTTTCTTT
cdr3_aa: CASSGRFYTEAFF

v_call: TRBV27
j_call: TRBJ1-1
clone_size: once
d_call: .
cdr3_nt: TGTGCCAGCAGTTTAAGCGGGGGGACTGAAGCTTTCTTT
cdr3_aa: CASSLSGGTEAFF

v_call: TRBV13
j_call: TRBJ2-2
clone_size: .
d_call: .
cdr3_nt: TGTGCCAGCAGGGCTAGTCGGGCCGGGGAGCTGTTTTTT
cdr3_aa: CASRASRAGELFF

v_call: TRBV5-6
j_call: TRBJ2-3
clone_size: .
d_call: .
cdr3_nt: TGTGCCAGCAGTCTGGATCCTGGGGGCCAGACAGATACGCAGTATTTT
cdr3_aa: CASSLDPGGQTDTQYF

v_call: TRBV5-1
j_call: TRBJ1-2
clone_size: .
d_call: .
cdr3_nt: TGCGCCAGCAGCCCCGATGGTAGAACTTATGGCTACACCTTC
cdr3_aa: CASSPDGRTYGYTF

v_call: TRBV29-1
j_call: TRBJ2-7
clone_size: .
d_call: .
cdr3_nt: TGCAGCGTCGCCACCCCCGGGGTCGAGCAGTACTTC
cdr3_aa: CSVATPGVEQYF

v_call: TRBV28
j_call: TRBJ2-7
clone_size: .
d_call: .
cdr3_nt: TGTGCCAGCAGTCCTATACGGGATAACGAGCAGTACTTC
cdr3_aa: CASSPIRDNEQYF